This TCR beta chain was retrieved from a study of tumor and adjacent non-tumor tissue in lung cancer (dated by TCRdb to 2016 to 2019). For the wider study: The cohort included around twelve adenocarcinoma, 2 squamous cell carcinoma and 1 small cell lung cancer patients. The 15 or so patients were aged roughly 30 to 80 years, included around 10 men and 5 women, and had TNM stage I to III disease. Sequencing generated a total of approximately 130,000,000 productive TCRbeta reads, averaging approximately 3.8 million reads per sample. Using bulk TCRbeta repertoires from roughly 14 lung cancer patients, the study set lung tumor tissue side by side with matched distant non-tumor lung tissue. Over 25 paired specimens, one tumor and one normal lung sample per patient, were profiled by TCRbeta CDR3 sequencing. Study-wide findings and limitations: Peripheral blood was not sequenced, so blood TCRbeta repertoires in these lung cancer patients were not examined. TCR diversity was significantly higher in younger patients, and greater tumor TCR diversity was associated with shorter overall survival and shorter disease-free survival. The sequencing platform is not named in the methods, and unique molecular identifiers are not mentioned. Tumor tissue showed significantly higher TCR diversity (inverse Simpson) than normal lung tissue, at around 450 vs 150 (P = 0.0075, Mann-Whitney U test). With only around 15 patients in the cohort, the authors noted that larger samples and more detailed clinical data are needed. A significantly larger cumulative share of the repertoire was made up by the top 100 clones in normal lung than in tumor tissue.

At the junction V is shortened by 7 bases and J by 0 bases, with 14 bases in between. The CDR3 holds 15 amino acids from the cysteine to the phenylalanine. The sequence is cut down to CDR3 DNA, 45 bases in frame from base 1. CDR1 and CDR2, per the germline V gene (reference sequence), are LNHDA and SQIVND. Library method: multiplex PCR. The run used an Illumina HiSeq 2500. Following protocols modified from ARM-PCR, the researchers constructed TCRbeta libraries through three rounds of nested PCR with primers (Table S4). Before sequencing, PCR products of 200-500 bp were cut from the gel and purified using the QIAquick gel extraction kit. The authors processed their data as follows. Trimmomatic was used to clean the reads, FLASH was used to merge the reads into complete CDR3 sequences, and MiTCR was used to assign the reads to V(D)J germline segments. Clonal diversity was computed as the inverse Simpson's index with VDJtools. In-frame sequences without a premature stop codon were defined as productive reads. TCRdb passed the public sequencing reads through fastp at Q25 and MiXCR, retaining productive beta sequences. Duplicate CDR3 protein sequences are folded into a single record with the most common DNA and genes. TCRdb's processing, not the authors' own work, is the source of the V and J calls. Present in this sample are 76,000 or so distinct CDR3 sequences, around two thirds of which were seen just once. The ten largest clones add up to over 10% of the sample.

RNA was extracted from bulk unsorted tissue and checked for quality with a NanoDrop ND-1000 and an Agilent 2100. Newly diagnosed lung cancer patients without prior chemotherapy who had been admitted for thoracic surgery in China between August and November 2014 were enrolled as donors. Patients who had received previous radiotherapy or chemotherapy, or who had another concurrent cancer, were excluded from the study. Pieces of surgical tissue measuring 1-2 cm3 were kept in RNAlater solution and stored at -80 degrees C until use. In the case of this clonotype: Its antigen is unknown. Base qualities are missing; no much larger clone stands one base away.

The source material was lung tumor tissue. The chain is made from TRBV19 and TRBJ2-3, with no D gene named confidently. The source of this sequence is a woman aged 70-85 years with non-small cell lung cancer. This receptor has the CDR3 CASKALDLSTDTQYF. The DNA reads as follows: TGTGCCAGTAAGGCGCTGGATCTTAGCACAGATACGCAGTATTTT.